This T cell receptor beta chain was retrieved from a study of blood T cell repertoires in COVID-19. Study-level background: The United States, Italy and Spain provided the acute and convalescent COVID-19 samples. Sources were T cells, B-cell-depleted T cells, or PBMCs; the material itself was cDNA or gDNA.

In germline, CDR1 is LNHDA, CDR2 SQIVND (reference sequence). This CDR3 has 14 amino acids. V was cut by 0 bases and J by 6 bases, with 11 bases left in between. Original processing notes: Amplification with reference gene primers provided the estimates of nucleated cell counts. TCRdb keeps only in-frame clones here, not all; method: immunoSEQ multiplex PCR. From that table come the V and J calls and clone size; the DNA was used to work out D and trimming. The sample has some 200,000 clones, over 60% seen once; the top ten hold less than 6%. The chain carries TRBV19 and TRBJ1-2, with TRBD1 as a possible D gene (5 bases). Material for sequencing was peripheral blood. The sequence came from a woman in her seventies with acute or convalescent COVID-19. CDR3 in amino acids: CASSIDPRVDGYTF. The CDR3 nucleotides read TGTGCCAGTAGTATAGATCCCAGGGTCGATGGCTACACCTTC.